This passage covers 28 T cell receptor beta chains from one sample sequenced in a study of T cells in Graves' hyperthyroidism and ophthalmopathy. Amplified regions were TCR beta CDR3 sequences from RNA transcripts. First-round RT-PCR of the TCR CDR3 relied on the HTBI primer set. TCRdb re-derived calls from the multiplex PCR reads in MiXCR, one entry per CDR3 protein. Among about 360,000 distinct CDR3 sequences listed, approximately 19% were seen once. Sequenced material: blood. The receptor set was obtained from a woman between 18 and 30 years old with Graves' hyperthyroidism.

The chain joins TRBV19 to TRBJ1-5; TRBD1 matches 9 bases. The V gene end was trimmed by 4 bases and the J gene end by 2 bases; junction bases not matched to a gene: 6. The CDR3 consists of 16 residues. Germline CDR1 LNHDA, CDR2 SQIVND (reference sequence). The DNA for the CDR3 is TGTGCCAGTAGTAATACAGGGGGCTATGGCAATCAGCCCCAGCATTTT. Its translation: CASSNTGGYGNQPQHF.

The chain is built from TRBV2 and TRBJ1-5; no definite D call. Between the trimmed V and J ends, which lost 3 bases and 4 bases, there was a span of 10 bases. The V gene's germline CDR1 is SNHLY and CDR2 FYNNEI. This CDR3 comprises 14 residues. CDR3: CASSEVHSNQPQHF. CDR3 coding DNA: TGTGCCAGCAGTGAGGTACATTCGAATCAGCCCCAGCATTTT.

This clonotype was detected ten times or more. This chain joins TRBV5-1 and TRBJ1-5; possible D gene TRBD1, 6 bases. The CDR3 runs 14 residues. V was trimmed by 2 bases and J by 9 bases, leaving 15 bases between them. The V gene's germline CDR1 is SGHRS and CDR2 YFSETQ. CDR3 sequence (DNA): TGCGCCAGCAGCTTCACAGGGTCCGGATGGCCCCAGCATTTT. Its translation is CASSFTGSGWPQHF.

In DNA, the CDR3 is TGTGCCAGCAGCACGGGGGCCCTAGGAACGGGAGGCTACACCTTC. Translating gives CASSTGALGTGGYTF. The chain uses TRBV11-2 and TRBJ1-2; TRBD1 might be the D (6 bases). Trimming took 5 bases from V and 8 from J, leaving 21 bases between them. This CDR3 is 15 amino acids long. Germline loops: CDR1 SGHAT, CDR2 FQNNGV. Supplemented by reference TRBV11-2 and TRBJ1-2, the full variable domain reads EAGVAQSPRYKIIEKRQSVAFWCNPISGHATLYWYQQILGQGPKLLIQFQNNGVVDDSQLPKDRFSAERLKGVDSTLKIQPAKLEDSAVYLCASSTGALGTGGYTFGSGTRLTVV.

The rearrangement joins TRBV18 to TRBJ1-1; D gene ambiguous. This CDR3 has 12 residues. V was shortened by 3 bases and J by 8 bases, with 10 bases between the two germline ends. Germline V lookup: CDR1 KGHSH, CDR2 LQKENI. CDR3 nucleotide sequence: TGTGCCAGCTCACCGGGCCAGATCGAAGCTTTCTTT. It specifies CASSPGQIEAFF.

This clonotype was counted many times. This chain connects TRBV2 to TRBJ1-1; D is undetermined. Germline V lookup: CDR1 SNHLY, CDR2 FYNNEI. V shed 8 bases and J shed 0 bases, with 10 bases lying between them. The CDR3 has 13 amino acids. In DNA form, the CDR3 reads TGTGCCAGCGGTCCCACCATGAACACTGAAGCTTTCTTT. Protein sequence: CASGPTMNTEAFF.

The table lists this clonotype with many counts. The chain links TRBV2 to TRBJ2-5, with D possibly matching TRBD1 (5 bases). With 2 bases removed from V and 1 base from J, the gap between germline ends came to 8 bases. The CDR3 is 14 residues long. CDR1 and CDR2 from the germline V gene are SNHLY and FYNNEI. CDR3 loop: CASSELQGQETQYF. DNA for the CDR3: TGTGCCAGCAGTGAACTCCAGGGCCAAGAGACCCAGTACTTC.

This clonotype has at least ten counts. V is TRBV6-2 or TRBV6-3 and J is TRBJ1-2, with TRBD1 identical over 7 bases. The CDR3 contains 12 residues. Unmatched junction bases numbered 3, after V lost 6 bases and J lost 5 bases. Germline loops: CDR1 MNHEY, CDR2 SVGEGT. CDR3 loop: CASSLGQYGYTF. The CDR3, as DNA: TGTGCCAGCAGCCTGGGACAGTATGGCTACACCTTC.

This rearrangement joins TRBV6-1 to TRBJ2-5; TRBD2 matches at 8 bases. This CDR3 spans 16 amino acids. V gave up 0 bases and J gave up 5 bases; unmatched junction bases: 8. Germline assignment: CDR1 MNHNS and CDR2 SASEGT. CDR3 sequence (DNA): TGTGCCAGCAGTGAAGCGCCGGGGGGGCGCTGGGAGACCCAGTACTTC. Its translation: CASSEAPGGRWETQYF.

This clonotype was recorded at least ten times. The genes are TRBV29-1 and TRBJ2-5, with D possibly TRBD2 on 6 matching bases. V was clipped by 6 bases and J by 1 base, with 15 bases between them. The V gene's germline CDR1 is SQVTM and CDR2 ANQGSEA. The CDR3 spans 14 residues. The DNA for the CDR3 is TGCAGCGTGCTTGCGGGGAAAGGCCAAGAGACCCAGTACTTC. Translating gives CSVLAGKGQETQYF.

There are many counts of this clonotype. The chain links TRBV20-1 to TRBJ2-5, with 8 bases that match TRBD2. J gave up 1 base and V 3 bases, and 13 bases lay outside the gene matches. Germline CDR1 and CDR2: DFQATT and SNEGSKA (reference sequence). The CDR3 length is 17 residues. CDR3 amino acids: CSASGMRGVPTQETQYF. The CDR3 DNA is TGCAGTGCTAGCGGGATGCGGGGGGTACCAACCCAAGAGACCCAGTACTTC.

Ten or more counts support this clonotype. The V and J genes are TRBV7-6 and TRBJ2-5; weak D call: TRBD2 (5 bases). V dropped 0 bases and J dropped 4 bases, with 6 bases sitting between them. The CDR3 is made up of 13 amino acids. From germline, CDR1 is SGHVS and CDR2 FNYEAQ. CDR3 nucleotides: TGTGCCAGCAGCTTAGCTCTAGCAGAGACCCAGTACTTC. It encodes CASSLALAETQYF.

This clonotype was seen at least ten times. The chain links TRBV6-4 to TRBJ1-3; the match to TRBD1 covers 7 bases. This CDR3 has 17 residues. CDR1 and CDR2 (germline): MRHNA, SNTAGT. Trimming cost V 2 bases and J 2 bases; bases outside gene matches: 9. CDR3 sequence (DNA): TGTGCCAGCAGTGACCTCAGGACAGGAATCACTGGAAACACCATATATTTT. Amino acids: CASSDLRTGITGNTIYF.

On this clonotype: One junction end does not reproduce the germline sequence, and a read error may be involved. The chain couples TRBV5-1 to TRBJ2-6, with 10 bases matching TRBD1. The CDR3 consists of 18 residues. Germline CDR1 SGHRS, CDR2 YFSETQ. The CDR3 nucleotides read TGCGCCAGCAGCTGGGCCTCGGACAGGGGGACCAGGGCCAGCGTCCTGACTTTC. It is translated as CASSWASDRGTRASVLTF. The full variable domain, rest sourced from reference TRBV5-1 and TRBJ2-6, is KAGVTQTPRYLIKTRGQQVTLSCSPISGHRSVSWYQQTPGQGLQFLFEYFSETQRNKGNFPGRFSGRQFSNSRSEMNVSTLELGDSALYLCASSWASDRGTRASVLTFGAGSRLTVL.

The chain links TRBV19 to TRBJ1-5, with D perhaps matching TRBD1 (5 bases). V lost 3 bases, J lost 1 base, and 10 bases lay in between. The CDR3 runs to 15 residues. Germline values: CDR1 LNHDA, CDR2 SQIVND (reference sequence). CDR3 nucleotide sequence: TGTGCCAGTAGTATTGGCAGGGCCAGCAATCAGCCCCAGCATTTT. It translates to CASSIGRASNQPQHF. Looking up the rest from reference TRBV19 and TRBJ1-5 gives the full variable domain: DGGITQSPKYLFRKEGQNVTLSCEQNLNHDAMYWYRQDPGQGLRLIYYSQIVNDFQKGDIAEGYSVSREKKESFPLTVTSAQKNPTAFYLCASSIGRASNQPQHFGDGTRLSIL.

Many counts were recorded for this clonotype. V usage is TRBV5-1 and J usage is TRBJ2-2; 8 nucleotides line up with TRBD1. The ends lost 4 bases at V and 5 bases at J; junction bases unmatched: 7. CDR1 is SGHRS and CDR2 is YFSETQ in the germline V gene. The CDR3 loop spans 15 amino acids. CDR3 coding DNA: TGCGCCAGCAGCCCCGGACAGGGCTATACCGGGGAGCTGTTTTTT. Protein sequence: CASSPGQGYTGELFF.

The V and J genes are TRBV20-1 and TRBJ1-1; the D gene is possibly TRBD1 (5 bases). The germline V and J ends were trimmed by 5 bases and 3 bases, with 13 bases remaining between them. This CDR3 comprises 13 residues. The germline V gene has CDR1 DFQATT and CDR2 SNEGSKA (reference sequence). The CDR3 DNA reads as TGCAGTGCTGTCAGGGCGTGGGACACTGAAGCTTTCTTT. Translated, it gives CSAVRAWDTEAFF.

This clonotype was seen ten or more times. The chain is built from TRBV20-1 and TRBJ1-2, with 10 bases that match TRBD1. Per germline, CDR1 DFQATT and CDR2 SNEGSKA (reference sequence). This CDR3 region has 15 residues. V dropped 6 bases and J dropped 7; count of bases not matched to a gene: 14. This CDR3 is CSAFPSGQGHSGYTF. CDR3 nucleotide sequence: TGCAGTGCCTTTCCCTCGGGACAGGGGCATAGTGGCTACACCTTC.

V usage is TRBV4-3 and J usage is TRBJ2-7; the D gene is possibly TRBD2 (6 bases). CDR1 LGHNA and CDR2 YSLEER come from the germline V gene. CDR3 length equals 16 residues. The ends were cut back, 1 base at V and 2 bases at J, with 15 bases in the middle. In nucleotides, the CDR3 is TGCGCCAGCAGCCAAGTTGTCGGGGGAAGGGCCTACGAGCAGTACTTC. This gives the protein CASSQVVGGRAYEQYF.

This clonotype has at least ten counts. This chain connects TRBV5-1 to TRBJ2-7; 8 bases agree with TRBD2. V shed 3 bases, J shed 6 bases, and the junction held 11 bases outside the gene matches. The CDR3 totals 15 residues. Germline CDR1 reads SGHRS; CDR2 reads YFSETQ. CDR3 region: CASSSPGLEGLEQYF. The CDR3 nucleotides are TGCGCCAGCAGCTCCCCGGGACTAGAGGGGCTCGAGCAGTACTTC.

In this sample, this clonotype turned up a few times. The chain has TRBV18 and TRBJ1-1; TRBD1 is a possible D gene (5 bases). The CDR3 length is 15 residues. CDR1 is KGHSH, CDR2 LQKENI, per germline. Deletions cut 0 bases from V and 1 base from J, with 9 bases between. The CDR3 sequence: CASSPPSGGNTEAFF. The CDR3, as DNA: TGTGCCAGCTCACCACCGAGCGGGGGGAACACTGAAGCTTTCTTT.

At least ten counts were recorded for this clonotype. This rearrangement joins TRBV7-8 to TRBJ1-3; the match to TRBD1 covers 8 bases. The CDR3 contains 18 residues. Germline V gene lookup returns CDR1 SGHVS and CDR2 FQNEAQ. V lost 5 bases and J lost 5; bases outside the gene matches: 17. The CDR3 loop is CASSPPPKDRAWRNTIYF. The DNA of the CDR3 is TGTGCCAGCAGCCCCCCTCCTAAGGACAGGGCCTGGCGAAACACCATATATTTT.

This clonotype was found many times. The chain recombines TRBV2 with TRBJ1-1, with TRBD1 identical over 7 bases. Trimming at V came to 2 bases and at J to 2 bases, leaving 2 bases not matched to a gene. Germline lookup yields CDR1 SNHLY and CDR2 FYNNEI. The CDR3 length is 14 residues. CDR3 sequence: CASSERQGNTEAFF. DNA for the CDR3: TGTGCCAGCAGTGAACGACAGGGCAACACTGAAGCTTTCTTT.

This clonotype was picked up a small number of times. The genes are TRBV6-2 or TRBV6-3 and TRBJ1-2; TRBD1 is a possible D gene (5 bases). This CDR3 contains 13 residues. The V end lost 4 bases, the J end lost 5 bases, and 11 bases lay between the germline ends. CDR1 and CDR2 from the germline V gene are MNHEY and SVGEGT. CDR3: CASSLWQGYGYTF. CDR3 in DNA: TGTGCCAGCAGTTTGTGGCAGGGATATGGCTACACCTTC.

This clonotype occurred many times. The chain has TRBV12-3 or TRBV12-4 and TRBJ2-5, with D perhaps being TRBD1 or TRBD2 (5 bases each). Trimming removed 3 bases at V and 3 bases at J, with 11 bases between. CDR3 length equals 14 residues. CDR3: CASSFRDGEETQYF. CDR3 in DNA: TGTGCCAGCAGTTTCCGGGACGGGGAAGAGACCCAGTACTTC.

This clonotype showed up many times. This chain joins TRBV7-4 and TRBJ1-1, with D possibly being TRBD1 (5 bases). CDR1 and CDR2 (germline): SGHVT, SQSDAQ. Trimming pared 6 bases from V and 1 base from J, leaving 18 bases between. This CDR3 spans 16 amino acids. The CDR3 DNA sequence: TGTGCCAGCAGTCCTTCCCCGGGACGGAAGAACACTGAAGCTTTCTTT. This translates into CASSPSPGRKNTEAFF.

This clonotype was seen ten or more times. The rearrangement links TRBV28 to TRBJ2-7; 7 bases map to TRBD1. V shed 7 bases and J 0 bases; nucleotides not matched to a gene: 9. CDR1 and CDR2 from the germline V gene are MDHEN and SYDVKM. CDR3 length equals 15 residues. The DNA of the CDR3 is TGTGCCAGCATCACAGGGGCGGATAGCTCCTACGAGCAGTACTTC. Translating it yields CASITGADSSYEQYF.

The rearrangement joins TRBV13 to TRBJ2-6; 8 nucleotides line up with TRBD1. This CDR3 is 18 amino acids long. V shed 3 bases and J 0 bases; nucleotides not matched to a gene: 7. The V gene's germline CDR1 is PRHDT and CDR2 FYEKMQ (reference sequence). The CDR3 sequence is CASSFQGARASGANVLTF. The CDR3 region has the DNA TGTGCCAGCAGCTTCCAGGGGGCGCGTGCCTCTGGGGCCAACGTCCTGACTTTC.